This T cell receptor beta chain was found in a study of shared clonotypes between healthy human individuals. Between the trimmed V and J ends, which lost 4 bases and 9 bases, there was a span of 10 bases. Germline assignment: CDR1 MNHEY and CDR2 SVGAGI. This CDR3 spans 12 amino acids. For every subset, genomic DNA was evenly distributed across several immunoSEQ plates. Sequencing was performed with immunoSEQ multiplex PCR; in TCRdb, only in-frame clones are kept and a portion is missing. The repertoire includes some 450,000 clones, roughly four fifths of them detected once, and approximately 12% sits in the top ten.

Sample: PBMCs. The V call is TRBV6-5, the J call TRBJ2-1, with D uncertain. The origin of this receptor is a woman between 40 and 50 years old in good health. Some clones in this sample may be carry-over from other donors' samples. CDR3 in amino acids: CASSSPRTEQFF. The CDR3 DNA reads as TGTGCCAGCAGTTCCCCCCGGACTGAGCAGTTCTTC.